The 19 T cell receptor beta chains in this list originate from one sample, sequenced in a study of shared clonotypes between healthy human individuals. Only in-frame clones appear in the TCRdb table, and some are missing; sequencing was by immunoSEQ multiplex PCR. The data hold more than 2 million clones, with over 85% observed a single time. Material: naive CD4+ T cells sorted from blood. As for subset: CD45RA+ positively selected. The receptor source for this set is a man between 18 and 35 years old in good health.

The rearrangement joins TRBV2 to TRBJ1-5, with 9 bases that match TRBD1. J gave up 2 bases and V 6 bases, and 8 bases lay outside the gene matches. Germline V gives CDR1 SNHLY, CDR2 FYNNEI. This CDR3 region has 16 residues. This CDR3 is CASSLLGQGGNQPQHF. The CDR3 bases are TGTGCCAGCAGCCTCTTGGGACAGGGTGGCAATCAGCCCCAGCATTTT.

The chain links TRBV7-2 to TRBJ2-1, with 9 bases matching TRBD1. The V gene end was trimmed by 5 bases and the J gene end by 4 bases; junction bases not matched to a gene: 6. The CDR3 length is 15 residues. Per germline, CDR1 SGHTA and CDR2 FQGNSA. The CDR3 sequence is CASSRGQGLYNEQFF. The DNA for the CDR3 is TGTGCCAGCAGCCGAGGACAGGGGTTATACAATGAGCAGTTCTTC.

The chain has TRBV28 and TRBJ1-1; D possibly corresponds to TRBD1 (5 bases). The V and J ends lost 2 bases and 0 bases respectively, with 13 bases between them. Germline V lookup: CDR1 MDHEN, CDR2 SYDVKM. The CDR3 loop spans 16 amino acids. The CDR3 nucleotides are TGTGCCAGCAGTTTAGCTTCCGGGACGGTGAACACTGAAGCTTTCTTT. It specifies CASSLASGTVNTEAFF.

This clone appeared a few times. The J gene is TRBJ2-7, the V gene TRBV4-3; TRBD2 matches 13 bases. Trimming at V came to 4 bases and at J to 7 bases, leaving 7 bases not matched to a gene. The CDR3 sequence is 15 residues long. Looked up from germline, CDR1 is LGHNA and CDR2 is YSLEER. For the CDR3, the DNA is TGCGCCAGCAGCCTGGGACTAGCGGGGCCCTCGGAGCAGTACTTC. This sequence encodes CASSLGLAGPSEQYF.

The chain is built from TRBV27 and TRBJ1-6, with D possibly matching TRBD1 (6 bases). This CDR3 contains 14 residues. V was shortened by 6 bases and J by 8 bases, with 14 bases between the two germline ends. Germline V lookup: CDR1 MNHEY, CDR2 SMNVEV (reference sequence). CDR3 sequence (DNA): TGTGCCAGCAGCCCACAGGGTTTTTATTCACCCCTCCACTTT. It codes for CASSPQGFYSPLHF.

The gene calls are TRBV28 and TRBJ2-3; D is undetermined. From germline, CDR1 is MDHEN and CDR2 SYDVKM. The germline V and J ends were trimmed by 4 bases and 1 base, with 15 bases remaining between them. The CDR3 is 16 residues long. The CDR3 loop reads CASSSNKLSGTDTQYF. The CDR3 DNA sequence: TGTGCCAGCAGTTCTAACAAGCTCTCGGGCACAGATACGCAGTATTTT.

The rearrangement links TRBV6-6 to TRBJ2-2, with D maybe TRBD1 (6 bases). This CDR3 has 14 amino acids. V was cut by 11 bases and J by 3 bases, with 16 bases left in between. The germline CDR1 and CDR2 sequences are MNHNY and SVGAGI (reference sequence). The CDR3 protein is CAAGQGRDTGELFF. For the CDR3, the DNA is TGTGCCGCGGGTCAGGGGCGAGACACCGGGGAGCTGTTTTTT.

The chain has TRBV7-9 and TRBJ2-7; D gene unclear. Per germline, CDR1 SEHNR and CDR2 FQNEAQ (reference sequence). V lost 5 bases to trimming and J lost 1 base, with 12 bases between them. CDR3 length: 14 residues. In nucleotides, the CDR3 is TGTGCCAGCAGCCTAATGGAAAGATCCTACGAGCAGTACTTC. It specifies CASSLMERSYEQYF.

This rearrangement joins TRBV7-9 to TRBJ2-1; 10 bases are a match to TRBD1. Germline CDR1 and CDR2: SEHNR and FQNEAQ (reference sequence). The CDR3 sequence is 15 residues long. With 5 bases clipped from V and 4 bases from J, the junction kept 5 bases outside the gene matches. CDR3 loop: CASSLRTGGYNEQFF. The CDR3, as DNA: TGTGCCAGCAGCCTACGGACAGGGGGATACAATGAGCAGTTCTTC.

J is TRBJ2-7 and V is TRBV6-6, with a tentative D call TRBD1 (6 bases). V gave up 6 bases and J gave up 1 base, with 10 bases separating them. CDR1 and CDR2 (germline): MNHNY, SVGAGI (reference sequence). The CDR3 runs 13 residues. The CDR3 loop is CASRYGQSYEQYF. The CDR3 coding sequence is TGTGCCAGCAGATATGGACAGTCCTACGAGCAGTACTTC.

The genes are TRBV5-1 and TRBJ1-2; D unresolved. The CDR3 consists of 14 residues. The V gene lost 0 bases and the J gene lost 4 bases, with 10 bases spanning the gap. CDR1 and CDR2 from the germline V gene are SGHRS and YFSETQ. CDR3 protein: CASSLVGEAYGYTF. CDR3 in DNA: TGCGCCAGCAGCTTGGTTGGGGAAGCCTATGGCTACACCTTC.

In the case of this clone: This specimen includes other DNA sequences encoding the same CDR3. The CDR3 coding sequence is TGTGCCAGCAGTCCGACAGGGGGAAGCTACGAGCAGTACTTC. Translating it yields CASSPTGGSYEQYF. This chain connects TRBV27 to TRBJ2-7; 9 bases line up with TRBD1. CDR3 length: 14 amino acids. In germline, CDR1 is MNHEY, CDR2 SMNVEV (reference sequence). J was trimmed by 3 bases and V by 5 bases; bases with no gene match: 5.

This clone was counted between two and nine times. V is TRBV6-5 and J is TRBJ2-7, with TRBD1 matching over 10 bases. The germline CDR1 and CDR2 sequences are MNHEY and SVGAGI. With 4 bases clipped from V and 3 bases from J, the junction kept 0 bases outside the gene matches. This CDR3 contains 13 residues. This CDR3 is CASSWDRGYEQYF. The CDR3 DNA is TGTGCCAGCAGTTGGGACAGGGGCTACGAGCAGTACTTC.

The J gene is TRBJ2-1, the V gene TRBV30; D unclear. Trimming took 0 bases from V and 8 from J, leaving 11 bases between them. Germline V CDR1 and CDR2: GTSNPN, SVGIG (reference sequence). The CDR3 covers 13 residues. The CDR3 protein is CAWSVRPGDEQFF. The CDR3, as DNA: TGTGCCTGGAGTGTCCGGCCTGGAGATGAGCAGTTCTTC.

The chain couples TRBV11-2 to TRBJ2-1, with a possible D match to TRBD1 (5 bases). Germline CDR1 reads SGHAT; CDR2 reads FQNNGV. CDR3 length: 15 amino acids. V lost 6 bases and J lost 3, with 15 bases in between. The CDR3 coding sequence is TGTGCCAGCAGGCTTACGGCCCAGGGCTACAATGAGCAGTTCTTC. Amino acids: CASRLTAQGYNEQFF.

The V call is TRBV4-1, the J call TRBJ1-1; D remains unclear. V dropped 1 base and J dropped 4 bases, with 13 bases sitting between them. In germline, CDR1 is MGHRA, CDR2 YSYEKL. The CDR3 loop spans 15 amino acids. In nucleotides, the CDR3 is TGCGCCAGCAGCCAAGTCCTCGGAGTTCGCACTGAAGCTTTCTTT. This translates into CASSQVLGVRTEAFF.

CDR3 amino acids: CASSEWDTMELAGVHSYEQYF. CDR3 bases: TGCGCCAGCAGTGAATGGGACACGATGGAACTAGCGGGGGTCCACTCCTACGAGCAGTACTTC. The chain combines TRBV10-2 with TRBJ2-7; TRBD2 matches at 11 bases. CDR3 length: 21 residues. Trimming removed 3 bases from V and 0 bases from J; junction bases left unmatched: 19. Germline CDR1 WSHSY, CDR2 SAAADI.

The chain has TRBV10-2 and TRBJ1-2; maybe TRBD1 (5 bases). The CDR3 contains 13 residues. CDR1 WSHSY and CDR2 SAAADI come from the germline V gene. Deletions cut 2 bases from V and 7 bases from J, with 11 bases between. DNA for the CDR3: TGCGCCAGCAGTGAGCAGGACAAAGTTGGCTACACCTTC. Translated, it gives CASSEQDKVGYTF.

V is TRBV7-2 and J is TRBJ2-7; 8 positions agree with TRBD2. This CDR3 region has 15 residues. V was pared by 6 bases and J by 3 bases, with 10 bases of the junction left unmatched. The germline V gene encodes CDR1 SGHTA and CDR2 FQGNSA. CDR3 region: CASSTNSGGFYEQYF. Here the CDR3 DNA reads TGTGCCAGCAGTACGAACAGCGGGGGCTTCTACGAGCAGTACTTC.